The clone carrying this T cell receptor beta chain has at least ten counts. The data belong to a study of neurological immune-mediated disorders. This CDR3 has 11 residues. Germline assignment: CDR1 DFQATT and CDR2 SNEGSKA (reference sequence). Trimming removed 6 bases from V and 4 bases from J, with 9 bases in between. Each CDR3 protein is one row after TCRdb ran MiXCR on the 5' RACE reads. The sample shows about 36,000 distinct CDR3 sequences, 10% of them seen only once. The TCR comes from a woman in her 30s with HTLV-1-associated myelopathy (HAM/TSP). The chain carries TRBV20-1 and TRBJ1-1, with no clear D. The sequencing input was PBMCs. Here the CDR3 reads CSAPEGTEAFF. The CDR3, as DNA: TGCAGTGCGCCAGAGGGCACTGAAGCTTTCTTT.